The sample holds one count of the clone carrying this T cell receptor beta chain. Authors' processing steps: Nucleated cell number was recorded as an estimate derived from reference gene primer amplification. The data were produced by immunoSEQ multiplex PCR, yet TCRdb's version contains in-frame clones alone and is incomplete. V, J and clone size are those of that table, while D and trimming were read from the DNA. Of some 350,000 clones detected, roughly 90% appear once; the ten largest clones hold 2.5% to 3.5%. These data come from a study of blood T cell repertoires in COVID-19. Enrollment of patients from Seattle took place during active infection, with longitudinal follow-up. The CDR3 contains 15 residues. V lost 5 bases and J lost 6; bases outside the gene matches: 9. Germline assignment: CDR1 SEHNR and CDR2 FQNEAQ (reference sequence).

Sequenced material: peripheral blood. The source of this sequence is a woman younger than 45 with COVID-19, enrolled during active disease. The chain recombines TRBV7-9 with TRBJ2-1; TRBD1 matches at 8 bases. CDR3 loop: CASSPRTGSVNEQFF. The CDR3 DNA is TGTGCCAGCAGCCCTAGGACAGGGTCAGTCAATGAGCAGTTCTTC.